Listed here are 4 T cell receptor beta chains from one sample, sequenced in a study of T-cell reconstitution after alpha-beta-depleted transplantation in children. General study points: It was newly produced T cells that mostly accounted for T-cell counts and diversity one year after transplant.

Their cognate antigens are unknown. Unique molecular identifiers featured in how the TCRbeta library was prepared. TCRdb independently ran MiXCR on the PCR reads; one entry per CDR3 protein. The profile shows 330,000 or so distinct CDR3 sequences, almost 8% of them singletons. The sequencing used peripheral blood, collected 360 days after TCRalphabeta/CD19-depleted stem cell transplant. The receptors here all came from a female patient aged 2-9 years who had a stem cell transplant for Fanconi anemia, so the T cells may come from the graft donor.

This clonotype has more than one count but fewer than ten. V usage is TRBV12-3 or TRBV12-4 and J usage is TRBJ1-4; a possible D gene is TRBD1 (6 bases). CDR3 length: 18 amino acids. The V end lost 3 bases, the J end lost 5 bases, and 22 bases lay between the germline ends. The CDR3 loop is CASSFPLLGTRRNEKLFF. The CDR3 DNA follows: TGTGCCAGCAGTTTCCCACTTCTTGGGACAAGAAGGAATGAAAAACTGTTTTTT.

This clonotype was seen a handful of times. V gene TRBV2 combines with J gene TRBJ1-5; no definite D call. The CDR3 consists of 11 residues. The germline gives CDR1 SNHLY, CDR2 FYNNEI. Trimming removed 6 bases at V and 5 bases at J, with 5 bases between. The CDR3 sequence is CASRGDQPQHF. In DNA form, the CDR3 reads TGTGCCAGCAGGGGAGATCAGCCCCAGCATTTT.

This clonotype was recorded at least ten times. The V call is TRBV25-1, the J call TRBJ2-3; 7 nucleotides agree with TRBD1. The CDR3 is 15 residues long. Germline CDR1 and CDR2: MGHDK and SYGVNS. J lost 2 bases, V lost 3 bases, and 5 bases had no gene match. The CDR3 nucleotides read TGTGCCAGCAGTGATTCCACAGGGGTCACAGATACGCAGTATTTT. It is translated as CASSDSTGVTDTQYF. Filled out from reference TRBV25-1 and TRBJ2-3, the complete variable domain reads EADIYQTPRYLVIGTGKKITLECSQTMGHDKMYWYQQDPGMELHLIHYSYGVNSTEKGDLSSESTVSRIRTEHFPLTLESARPSHTSQYLCASSDSTGVTDTQYFGPGTRLTVL.

In its sample, this clonotype was seen many times. The genes are TRBV5-1 and TRBJ2-3; D possibly corresponds to TRBD1 (5 bases). The CDR3 is 14 amino acids. Germline V gene data show CDR1 as SGHRS and CDR2 as YFSETQ. With 4 bases removed from V and 3 bases from J, the gap between germline ends came to 12 bases. The CDR3 region is CASSPTAQTDTQYF. As DNA, the CDR3 is TGCGCCAGCAGCCCGACAGCCCAGACAGATACGCAGTATTTT.